This TCR beta chain was documented in a study of blood T cell repertoires in COVID-19 (dated by TCRdb to between 2020 and 2021). Notes on the research overall: Samples covering the acute and convalescent phases of COVID-19 were provided by collaborators in the United States, Italy and Spain. The material from the prospective study consisted of cDNA or gDNA derived from T cells, B-cell-depleted T cells, or PBMCs. Deeply sampled blood TCRbeta repertoires from subjects exposed to, actively infected with, or recovered from COVID-19 were included in the dataset. The repertoires were made available in a free public database intended to serve as a resource for research on the immune response to SARS-CoV-2. The samples were drawn from the first 160 participants of the ongoing ImmuneRACE study and from about 1,200 subjects provided by 6 global collaborators. Sample metadata almost always included a de-identified subject ID, COVID-19 status, age in years and sex. Where HLA class I and class II types were available, the types were taken from metadata supplied by the sample provider, not from assay-based typing. Results the study describes overall, beyond this receptor: The amount of clinical and demographic metadata varied by source and participant and was provided uncurated.

The immunoSEQ Assay, a bias-controlled multiplex PCR, was used to amplify TCRbeta CDR3 regions from genomic DNA. The authors' pipeline ran thus. The number of nucleated cells in each sample was estimated by amplification of reference gene primers within the assay. To quantify the absolute abundance of each unique TCRbeta CDR3 rearrangement, sequence reads were collapsed and filtered. Productive Simpson clonality was computed per sample as the square root of Simpson's diversity index over productive rearrangements. Not all clones reach the TCRdb copy of this immuneACCESS table, which keeps in-frame sequences only. Checked studies attribute under half of the gap to unresolved V genes and leave the rest unexplained. Clone size and V and J calls were adopted from that table, with D and trimming inferred from the DNA. The sample table holds hundreds of thousands of clones, of which approximately 90% were seen once. In total, the top ten clones hold around 1.1% of the sample.

Enrolling through a virtual design, the prospective study's participants ranged in age from roughly 18 to 89 years and lived across some 22 United States geographic areas. In the prospective study, participants were assigned to cohorts based on the clinical history participants reported in a screening survey and a study questionnaire. ImmuneRACE Cohort 3 recovered participants were defined by two consecutive negative NP/OP PCR tests, healthcare professional clearance, or symptom resolution. In the prospective study, whole blood, serum and a nasopharyngeal or oropharyngeal swab were collected from each participant by mobile phlebotomists. Additional blood draws and questionnaires over a 2-month period could optionally be provided by prospective study participants. Blood samples from the prospective study were shipped frozen or at room temperature prior to DNA extraction. The CDR3, cysteine through phenylalanine, is 13 amino acids long. Only the CDR3 portion is preserved as DNA: 39 bases, with reading frame beginning at the first base. Per the germline V gene, SQVTM is the CDR1 and ANQGSEA is the CDR2. V sheds 6 bases and J sheds 4 bases, leaving 10 bases between their ends.

As regards this clone: Which antigen it targets is not known. One base away there is no much larger clone; base qualities are not given.

Recombination linked TRBV29-1 to TRBJ2-6, and possibly TRBD2, on 5 matching bases. The origin of this receptor is a man aged 30 to 39 who had recovered from COVID-19. The sample was PBMCs or T cells enriched from blood (not recorded which). The bases are TGCAGCGTGGACGGGGTCGGGGCCAACGTCCTGACTTTC. Its translation is CSVDGVGANVLTF.